The 21 T cell receptor beta chains below all came from one sample that was sequenced in a study of blood T cell repertoires in COVID-19. Produced via immunoSEQ multiplex PCR; TCRdb's table is partial and in-frame only. The data show around 31,000 clones, with more than 80% seen just once and around 10% held by the top ten. Sequenced sample: peripheral blood. These receptors all stem from a man in his sixties with acute or convalescent COVID-19.

The rearrangement joins TRBV6-5 to TRBJ1-4; possible D gene TRBD1, 6 bases. Trimming shortened V by 10 bases and J by 6 bases, and 15 bases separated the two germline ends. The CDR3 consists of 13 residues. CDR1 is MNHEY, CDR2 SVGAGI, per germline. The CDR3 DNA reads TGTGCCACAAACAGGGAGCTGGATGAAAAACTGTTTTTT. It codes for CATNRELDEKLFF.

The V gene is TRBV11-3, the J gene TRBJ2-7, with TRBD2 identical over 9 bases. The germline CDR1 and CDR2 sequences are SGHNT and YENEEA. The CDR3 extends over 18 amino acids. V was pared by 2 bases and J by 0 bases, with 11 bases of the junction left unmatched. CDR3 nucleotide sequence: TGTGCCAGCAGCTTACTCCATCTAGCGGGGCCCTACTCCTACGAGCAGTACTTC. Its protein product is CASSLLHLAGPYSYEQYF.

This rearrangement joins TRBV7-8 to TRBJ2-7; 9 bases line up with TRBD1. V trimming: 5 bases; J trimming: 2 bases; junction bases outside the gene matches: 13. In germline, CDR1 is SGHVS, CDR2 FQNEAQ. This CDR3 has 17 amino acids. The CDR3 region has the DNA TGTGCCAGCAGCCCGGACCTCCGGGACAGGGTAACCTACGAGCAGTACTTC. Translation gives CASSPDLRDRVTYEQYF. The full variable domain, in which reference TRBV7-8 and TRBJ2-7 provide the parts outside the CDR3, is GAGVSQSPRYKVAKRGQDVALRCDPISGHVSLFWYQQALGQGPEFLTYFQNEAQLDKSGLPSDRFFAERPEGSVSTLKIQRTQQEDSAVYLCASSPDLRDRVTYEQYFGPGTRLTVT.

The CDR3 is CAISGQGGETQYF. CDR3 nucleotides: TGTGCCATCAGTGGACAGGGCGGAGAGACCCAGTACTTC. This rearrangement joins TRBV10-3 to TRBJ2-5, with 7 bases that match TRBD1. Germline-derived CDR1 and CDR2 are ENHRY and SYGVKD. V lost 4 bases to trimming and J lost 4 bases; unmatched junction nucleotides: 3. The CDR3 has 13 residues.

This chain links TRBV29-1 with TRBJ2-3; D possibly corresponds to TRBD1 (6 bases). The V gene lost 6 bases and the J gene lost 3 bases, with 10 bases spanning the gap. The CDR3 consists of 12 residues. CDR1 is SQVTM and CDR2 is ANQGSEA in the germline V gene. The DNA for the CDR3 is TGCAGCGTGGGGGCCCGAACAGATACGCAGTATTTT. Residues: CSVGARTDTQYF.

This chain connects TRBV6-5 to TRBJ1-1; no definite D call. Germline V lookup: CDR1 MNHEY, CDR2 SVGAGI. This CDR3 is 14 amino acids long. Trimming stripped 0 bases from V and 1 base from J, with 6 bases between. This chain's CDR3 is CASSYSPGNTEAFF. CDR3 DNA: TGTGCCAGCAGTTACTCGCCCGGGAACACTGAAGCTTTCTTT.

This clone was counted once. The chain recombines TRBV7-2 with TRBJ2-7; TRBD1 agrees at 11 bases. Losses at the gene ends were 4 bases for V and 7 bases for J; bases not matched to a gene: 6. The CDR3 length is 14 residues. The germline gives CDR1 SGHTA, CDR2 FQGNSA. DNA for the CDR3: TGTGCCAGCAGCTCAGGACAGGGGGCTTGGGAGCAGTACTTC. As protein: CASSSGQGAWEQYF.

The chain carries TRBV9 and TRBJ2-5; 7 bases agree with TRBD1. The CDR3 sequence is 14 residues long. After removal of 4 bases from V and 1 base from J, the junction contained 4 bases not matched to a gene. Germline values: CDR1 SGDLS, CDR2 YYNGEE. This CDR3 reads CASSRGQLQETQYF. DNA of the CDR3: TGTGCCAGCAGCCGGGGACAGCTCCAAGAGACCCAGTACTTC.

This chain links TRBV9 with TRBJ1-3; a possible D gene is TRBD1 (5 bases). Trimming left V 0 bases short and J 4 bases short, with 11 bases between. This CDR3 region has 15 residues. CDR1 SGDLS and CDR2 YYNGEE come from the germline V gene. The CDR3 protein is CASSVGVTEGNTIYF. The CDR3 nucleotides read TGTGCCAGCAGCGTAGGGGTGACAGAAGGAAACACCATATATTTT.

The V gene is TRBV28, the J gene TRBJ1-1; 7 bases fit TRBD1. The CDR3 has 17 amino acids. Per germline, CDR1 MDHEN and CDR2 SYDVKM. V trimming: 3 bases; J trimming: 6 bases; junction bases outside the gene matches: 16. The CDR3 sequence is CASSFLDRAVSGSEAFF. In nucleotides, the CDR3 is TGTGCCAGCAGTTTCCTCGACAGGGCGGTAAGCGGGTCTGAAGCTTTCTTT.

A remark on this clone: The junction does not match germline at one end; this may be a read error. The chain recombines TRBV7-7 with TRBJ2-5; 7 bases fit TRBD2. The germline gives CDR1 SSHAT, CDR2 FNYEAQ (reference sequence). There are 14 residues in the CDR3. The chain's CDR3 is CASSRSGIGETQYF. The DNA of the CDR3 is TGTGCTAGCAGCCGAAGCGGGATCGGAGAGACCCAGTACTTC.

This clone is medium-sized in the sample. This CDR3 is CASTGVFGELFF. CDR3 coding DNA: TGCGCCAGTACAGGGGTCTTCGGGGAGCTGTTTTTT. This chain joins TRBV10-1 and TRBJ2-2, with 7 bases fitting TRBD1. The CDR3 runs to 12 residues. The ends lost 9 bases at V and 7 bases at J; junction bases unmatched: 5. The germline V gene encodes CDR1 WNHNN and CDR2 SYGVQD (reference sequence).

The chain joins TRBV6-1 to TRBJ2-7; D may be TRBD1 (6 bases). Trimming took off 2 bases at V and 0 bases at J, with 11 bases between the two ends. This CDR3 comprises 15 residues. The germline gives CDR1 MNHNS, CDR2 SASEGT. Written as DNA, the CDR3 is TGTGCCAGCAGTGAATCTCAGGGGCACTCCTACGAGCAGTACTTC. It encodes CASSESQGHSYEQYF.

This clone showed up just a few times. V and J are TRBV11-3 and TRBJ2-3; tentative D call: TRBD1 (6 bases). Per germline, CDR1 SGHNT and CDR2 YENEEA. This CDR3 has 13 amino acids. With 5 bases removed from V and 6 bases from J, the gap between germline ends came to 12 bases. The CDR3 loop is CASSQTTGDTQYF. The DNA for the CDR3 is TGTGCCAGCAGCCAGACCACAGGGGATACGCAGTATTTT. Using reference TRBV11-3 and TRBJ2-3 for the parts outside the CDR3, the full variable domain is EAGVVQSPRYKIIEKKQPVAFWCNPISGHNTLYWYLQNLGQGPELLIRYENEEAVDDSQLPKDRFSAERLKGVDSTLKIQPAELGDSAVYLCASSQTTGDTQYFGPGTRLTVL.

V usage is TRBV6-4 and J usage is TRBJ2-3, with 7 bases aligning to TRBD2. CDR1 and CDR2 from the germline V gene are MRHNA and SNTAGT. The CDR3 contains 15 residues. V dropped 5 bases and J dropped 2; count of bases not matched to a gene: 7. The CDR3 nucleotides read TGTGCCAGCAGTACTAGGGAGGGATCCACAGATACGCAGTATTTT. It specifies CASSTREGSTDTQYF.

This rearrangement joins TRBV9 to TRBJ2-7; TRBD2 aligns across 8 bases. The length of the CDR3 is 15 residues. The trim removed 0 bases at V and 2 bases at J, leaving 4 bases unmatched. Germline assignment: CDR1 SGDLS and CDR2 YYNGEE. This chain's CDR3 is CASSVASGSPYEQYF. As DNA, the CDR3 is TGTGCCAGCAGCGTAGCTAGCGGGTCCCCCTACGAGCAGTACTTC.

The DNA of the CDR3 is TGTGCCAGCAGAACGAGGACAGACCAGAACACTGAAGCTTTCTTT. Protein product: CASRTRTDQNTEAFF. The chain links TRBV7-2 to TRBJ1-1; possibly TRBD1 for D (6 bases). With 6 bases removed from V and 1 base from J, the gap between germline ends came to 15 bases. Germline CDR1 is SGHTA and CDR2 is FQGNSA. The CDR3 runs 15 residues.

The CDR3 sequence: CASSQGSTGTYEQYF. The CDR3 coding sequence is TGCGCCAGCAGCCAAGGATCGACAGGAACCTACGAGCAGTACTTC. V gene TRBV4-1 combines with J gene TRBJ2-7; D perhaps matches TRBD1 (6 bases). V lost 1 base and J lost 2, with 12 bases in between. CDR1 and CDR2 from the germline V gene are MGHRA and YSYEKL. The CDR3 extends over 15 amino acids.

J is TRBJ1-1 and V is TRBV5-1; maybe TRBD1 (6 bases). The germline CDR1 and CDR2 sequences are SGHRS and YFSETQ. With 1 base removed from V and 4 bases from J, the gap between germline ends came to 14 bases. CDR3 length equals 15 residues. The CDR3 region has the DNA TGCGCCAGCAGCTTGAGCGCACAGGGAAGCACTGAAGCTTTCTTT. This gives the protein CASSLSAQGSTEAFF.

The CDR3 sequence is CASRGGTSYEQYF. In nucleotides, the CDR3 is TGTGCCAGCAGGGGCGGGACGTCCTACGAGCAGTACTTC. The gene calls are TRBV21-1 and TRBJ2-7; the table's D call, TRBD2, was not checked against the DNA. TRBV21-1 counts as a pseudogene. The CDR3 is made up of 13 amino acids.

The V and J genes are TRBV27 and TRBJ2-1, with a weak D call TRBD2 (6 bases). The germline V gene has CDR1 MNHEY and CDR2 SMNVEV (reference sequence). Trimming stripped 3 bases from V and 8 bases from J, with 17 bases between. The length of the CDR3 is 15 residues. The CDR3 bases are TGTGCCAGCAGTTTCCACGGGACTTCCCAGGATGAGCAGTTCTTC. Translated: CASSFHGTSQDEQFF.